These 25 T cell receptor beta chains were all obtained from the same sample, sequenced in a study of breast tumors, draining lymph nodes, adjacent tissues. TCRdb itself ran the multiplex PCR reads through MiXCR, one entry per CDR3 protein. The sample yields 200,000 to 300,000 distinct CDR3 sequences, under 35% seen once. Axillary draining lymph nodes of breast cancer patients supplied the node samples. Sequenced input: axillary lymph node tissue. Every receptor here comes from a female donor with breast cancer. Some clones in this sample may be carry-over from other donors' samples.

There are many counts of this clonotype. CDR3 coding DNA: TGCAGTGCTAGAGCTAGGGTACAGGGACACACCGGGGAGCTGTTTTTT. It is translated as CSARARVQGHTGELFF. This chain connects TRBV20-1 to TRBJ2-2; the D gene is possibly TRBD1 (6 bases). Trimming left V 1 base short and J 3 bases short, with 15 bases between. This CDR3 region has 16 residues. Germline lookup yields CDR1 DFQATT and CDR2 SNEGSKA (reference sequence).

Many counts were recorded for this clonotype. The chain links TRBV19 to TRBJ1-2; no clear D. The germline gives CDR1 LNHDA, CDR2 SQIVND (reference sequence). Deletions cut 1 base from V and 8 bases from J, with 8 bases between. The CDR3 contains 12 residues. The DNA of the CDR3 is TGTGCCAGTAGTATAGGGAGGGAGGGCTACACCTTC. It yields the protein CASSIGREGYTF.

Comment on this clonotype: Since the CDR3 does not end with the conserved phenylalanine or tryptophan, this likely comes from a read error. The chain is built from TRBV5-1 and TRBJ2-7, with TRBD2 matching over 7 bases. CDR1 SGHRS and CDR2 YFSETQ come from the germline V gene. The CDR3 runs to 15 residues. The CDR3 DNA reads TGCGCCAGCAGCCTTAGCGGGCTCAGCTCCCACGAGCAGTACTCC. Its protein product is CASSLSGLSSHEQYS.

This clonotype was seen at least ten times. The chain links TRBV7-3 to TRBJ2-1; tentatively, D is TRBD2 (5 bases). The CDR3 is made up of 15 amino acids. In germline, CDR1 is SGHTA, CDR2 FQGTGA. V lost 2 bases and J 8 bases, leaving 16 bases between the germline ends. CDR3 amino acids: CASSLSGSAFDEQFF. The CDR3 nucleotides are TGTGCCAGCAGCTTATCCGGTAGCGCATTCGATGAGCAGTTCTTC.

About this clonotype itself: A read error is likely, as this CDR3 ends without the conserved phenylalanine or tryptophan. The chain uses TRBV20-1 and TRBJ2-6; D might be TRBD2 (6 bases). Germline CDR1 is DFQATT and CDR2 is SNEGSKA (reference sequence). Trimming pared 5 bases from V and 0 bases from J, leaving 11 bases between. This CDR3 is built from 15 residues. CDR3 nucleotides: TGCAGTGCTGATGACGGGAGCTCTGGGGCCAACGTCCTGACTTCC. Its protein is CSADDGSSGANVLTS.

In this sample, this clonotype turned up many times. This sequence joins TRBV7-6 and TRBJ1-3; possibly TRBD1 for D (6 bases). CDR1 SGHVS and CDR2 FNYEAQ come from the germline V gene. The CDR3 has 15 amino acids. V gave up 5 bases and J gave up 4 bases, with 15 bases separating them. The CDR3 reads CASSPGQSRGNTIYF. CDR3 DNA sequence: TGTGCCAGCAGCCCAGGACAGTCGCGGGGAAACACCATATATTTT.

This clonotype was observed many times. This rearrangement joins TRBV7-2 to TRBJ1-2, with D unclear. The CDR3 is 15 residues long. The germline CDR1 and CDR2 sequences are SGHTA and FQGNSA. V was trimmed by 5 bases and J by 0 bases, leaving 13 bases between them. In DNA, the CDR3 is TGTGCCAGCAGCCCGAAAAACCTGGCTAACTATGGCTACACCTTC. It yields the protein CASSPKNLANYGYTF.

This clonotype was counted many times. CDR3 loop: CASSMTGYNEQFF. Written as DNA, the CDR3 is TGTGCCAGTAGTATGACAGGATACAATGAGCAGTTCTTC. This chain joins TRBV19 and TRBJ2-1; maybe TRBD1 (6 bases). With 3 bases removed from V and 4 bases from J, the gap between germline ends came to 7 bases. The CDR3 has 13 residues. The germline CDR1 and CDR2 sequences are LNHDA and SQIVND (reference sequence).

A few counts support this clonotype. Possible read error: a much larger clone is one base away. The chain couples TRBV7-2 to TRBJ2-1; no clear D. Germline lookup yields CDR1 SGHTA and CDR2 FQGNSA. The CDR3 covers 13 residues. Trimming removed 0 bases from V and 10 bases from J, with 10 bases in between. The DNA for the CDR3 is TGTGCCAGCAGCTTAGCAGGTCCTTGGGAGCAGTTCTTC. This gives the protein CASSLAGPWEQFF. Combining the CDR3 with reference TRBV7-2 and TRBJ2-1 gives the whole variable domain GAGVSQSPSNKVTEKGKDVELRCDPISGHTALYWYRQSLGQGLEFLIYFQGNSAPDKSGLPSDRFSAERTGGSVSTLTIQRTQQEDSAVYLCASSLAGPWEQFFGPGTRLTVL.

This clonotype was detected many times. The rearrangement joins TRBV20-1 to TRBJ2-7; 8 positions agree with TRBD1. V dropped 5 bases and J dropped 2; count of bases not matched to a gene: 5. CDR3 length equals 13 residues. Germline CDR1 and CDR2: DFQATT and SNEGSKA (reference sequence). For the CDR3, the DNA is TGCAGTGCTGGACGACAGGGGACCTACGAGCAGTACTTC. The encoded protein is CSAGRQGTYEQYF.

This clonotype has just a few counts. The genes are TRBV7-2 and TRBJ2-4; maybe TRBD2 (6 bases). V lost 3 bases to trimming and J lost 7 bases, with 10 bases between them. The germline V gene has CDR1 SGHTA and CDR2 FQGNSA. The CDR3 has 13 amino acids. CDR3 DNA: TGTGCCAGCAGCTTGGAGGGCCTCAACATTCAGTACTTC. This translates into CASSLEGLNIQYF.

Concerning this clonotype itself: This clone may be a read error of a much larger clone one base away. The chain carries TRBV11-3 and TRBJ1-2; the D gene is possibly TRBD1 (6 bases). The CDR3 consists of 12 residues. Per germline, CDR1 SGHNT and CDR2 YENEEA. Here the CDR3 DNA reads TGTGCCAGCTCCCAGGACAGAGGGCCATTCTCCTTC. This codes for CASSQDRGPFSF.

The rearrangement joins TRBV24-1 to TRBJ1-2; D gene unclear. Germline V gives CDR1 KGHDR, CDR2 SFDVKD. The CDR3 length is 14 residues. Trimming took 0 bases from V and 5 from J, leaving 9 bases between them. The CDR3 DNA reads as TGTGCCACCAGTGATTTGGGGCTTGAGTATGGCTACACCTTC. It translates to CATSDLGLEYGYTF.

The rearrangement uses TRBV2 and TRBJ1-2; 9 positions match TRBD1. J lost 2 bases, V lost 8 bases, and 3 bases had no gene match. CDR1 and CDR2 (germline): SNHLY, FYNNEI. This CDR3 is 13 amino acids long. CDR3 sequence (DNA): TGTGCCAGCGTCACAGGGGGCAACTATGGCTACACCTTC. This gives the protein CASVTGGNYGYTF.

With respect to this clonotype: A single base separates this from a much larger clone, so it may be a read error. CDR3 in DNA: TGCAGTGCTAGTTTTGACTACGGGCAGTACTTC. It encodes CSASFDYGQYF. The chain has TRBV20-1 and TRBJ2-7; perhaps TRBD2 as D (5 bases). This CDR3 is built from 11 residues. Per the germline V gene, CDR1 is DFQATT and CDR2 is SNEGSKA (reference sequence).

In the case of this clonotype: A much larger clone differs from this one at a single base, so this may be a read error. This sequence joins TRBV6-5 and TRBJ1-2; maybe TRBD1 (5 bases). The CDR3 covers 15 residues. The ends were cut back, 8 bases at V and 0 bases at J, with 16 bases in the middle. Per germline, CDR1 MNHEY and CDR2 SVGAGI. CDR3 nucleotide sequence: TGTGCCAGCCGGGGCGGCTTGGGGGCTAACTATGGCTACACCTTC. Translating gives CASRGGLGANYGYTF.

A few counts support this clonotype. Possible read error: a much larger clone is one base away. V gene TRBV11-1 combines with J gene TRBJ1-4; D uncertain. CDR3 size: 15 residues. Germline lookup yields CDR1 SGHAT and CDR2 FQDESV (reference sequence). DNA of the CDR3: TGTGCCGGCAGCCCCGGACCGGACCGAAGGGAAAAACTGTTTTTT. Translated: CAGSPGPDRREKLFF.

The chain has TRBV15 and TRBJ1-4, with TRBD1 matching over 10 bases. This CDR3 is 16 amino acids long. V shed 4 bases and J 7 bases; nucleotides not matched to a gene: 9. Germline V lookup: CDR1 LNHNV, CDR2 YYDKDF (reference sequence). The CDR3 sequence: CATSIWTGGQGEKLFF. The DNA for the CDR3 is TGTGCCACCAGCATATGGACAGGGGGACAGGGTGAAAAACTGTTTTTT.

Notes on this clonotype: A read error may explain this, as a much larger clone is one base away. The rearrangement uses TRBV11-3 and TRBJ2-2, with 9 bases matching TRBD2. CDR1 and CDR2 from the germline V gene are SGHNT and YENEEA. The CDR3 runs 15 residues. This CDR3 reads CASSLTAGGTGELLF. CDR3 sequence (DNA): TGTGCCAGCAGCTTAACAGCGGGGGGCACCGGGGAGCTGCTTTTT.

This clonotype was counted ten times or more. The V gene is TRBV7-3, the J gene TRBJ2-5, with 7 positions matching TRBD2. V dropped 5 bases and J dropped 4; count of bases not matched to a gene: 10. The CDR3 is 15 amino acids. Germline V gives CDR1 SGHTA, CDR2 FQGTGA. The CDR3 bases are TGTGCCAGCAGCACCCAAGCGGGATTCGGAGAGACCCAGTACTTC. The encoded protein is CASSTQAGFGETQYF.

Remarks on this clonotype: A clone one base away is much larger, so this may be a read error. The genes are TRBV11-3 and TRBJ2-3; 11 bases are shared with TRBD2. The CDR3 loop spans 16 amino acids. CDR1 is SGHNT and CDR2 is YENEEA in the germline V gene. Unmatched junction bases numbered 7, after V lost 3 bases and J lost 5 bases. CDR3 DNA sequence: TGTGCCAGCAGCTTGGGACTAGCGGCAGAAGGAGATACGCAGTATTTT. Translated: CASSLGLAAEGDTQYF.

This clonotype was observed many times. The CDR3 is CASSSTRLAADTQYF. The DNA for the CDR3 is TGTGCCAGCAGCTCGACAAGACTAGCGGCAGATACGCAGTATTTT. This rearrangement joins TRBV7-8 to TRBJ2-3; TRBD2 matches 9 bases. The CDR3 spans 15 residues. V lost 4 bases, J lost 4 bases, and 6 bases stayed unmatched. CDR1 is SGHVS and CDR2 is FQNEAQ in the germline V gene.

V and J are TRBV7-9 and TRBJ2-5; D may match TRBD1 or TRBD2 (6 bases each). The V gene's germline CDR1 is SEHNR and CDR2 FQNEAQ (reference sequence). Trimming removed 5 bases at V and 5 bases at J, with 12 bases between. The CDR3 sequence is 13 residues long. CDR3: CASSPTGAETQYF. As DNA, the CDR3 is TGTGCCAGCAGCCCCACGGGGGCGGAGACCCAGTACTTC.

This clonotype was seen ten or more times. The genes are TRBV25-1 and TRBJ2-6, with D perhaps matching TRBD1 (6 bases). The length of the CDR3 is 16 residues. The germline gives CDR1 MGHDK, CDR2 SYGVNS. V was trimmed by 7 bases and J by 0 bases, leaving 13 bases between them. The CDR3, as DNA: TGTGCCAGCAACGGACAGCCCAGCTCTGGGGCCAACGTCCTGACTTTC. Translated: CASNGQPSSGANVLTF.

This clonotype was seen at least ten times. V and J are TRBV19 and TRBJ2-2; a weak D match, TRBD2 (6 bases). Trimming took 1 base from V and 6 from J, leaving 6 bases between them. Germline lookup yields CDR1 LNHDA and CDR2 SQIVND (reference sequence). The CDR3 runs 13 residues. The CDR3 DNA is TGTGCCAGTAGTATAGGACTAGCCGGGGAGCTGTTTTTT. Translated: CASSIGLAGELFF.